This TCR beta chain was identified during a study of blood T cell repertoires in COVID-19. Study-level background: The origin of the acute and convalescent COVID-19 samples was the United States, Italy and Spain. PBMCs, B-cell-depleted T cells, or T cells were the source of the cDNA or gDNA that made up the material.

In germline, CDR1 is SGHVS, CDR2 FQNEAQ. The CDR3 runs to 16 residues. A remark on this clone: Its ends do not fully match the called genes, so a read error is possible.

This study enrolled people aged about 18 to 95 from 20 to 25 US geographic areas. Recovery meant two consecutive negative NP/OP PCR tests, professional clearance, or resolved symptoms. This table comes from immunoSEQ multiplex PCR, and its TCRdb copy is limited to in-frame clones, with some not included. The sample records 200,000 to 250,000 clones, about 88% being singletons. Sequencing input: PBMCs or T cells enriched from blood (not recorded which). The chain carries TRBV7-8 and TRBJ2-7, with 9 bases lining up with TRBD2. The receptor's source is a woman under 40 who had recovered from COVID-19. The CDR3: CATSKNQAGGFYEQYF. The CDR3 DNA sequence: TGTGCCACCAGCAAGAATCAAGCGGGGGGCTTCTACGAGCAGTACTTC.